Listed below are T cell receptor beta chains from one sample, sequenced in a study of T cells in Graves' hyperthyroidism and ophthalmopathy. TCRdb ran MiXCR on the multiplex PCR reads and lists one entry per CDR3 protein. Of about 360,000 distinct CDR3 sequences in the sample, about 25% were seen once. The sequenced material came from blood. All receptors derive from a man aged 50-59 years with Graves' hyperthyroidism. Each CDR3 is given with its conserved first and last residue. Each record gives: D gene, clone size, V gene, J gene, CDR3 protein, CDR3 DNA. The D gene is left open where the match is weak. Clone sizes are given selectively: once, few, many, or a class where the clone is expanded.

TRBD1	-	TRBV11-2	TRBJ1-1	CASSQGGVGGSTEAFF	TGTGCCAGCAGCCAGGGGGGGGTCGGGGGCAGTACTGAAGCTTTCTTT
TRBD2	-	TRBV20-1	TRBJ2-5	CSARKTSVKETQYF	TGCAGTGCTAGAAAGACTAGCGTAAAAGAGACCCAGTACTTC
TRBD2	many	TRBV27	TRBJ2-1	CASSLAPRPRGDNEQFF	TGTGCCAGCAGTTTAGCCCCTCGGCCCCGGGGGGACAATGAGCAGTTCTTC
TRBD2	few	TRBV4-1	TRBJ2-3	CASSQVLGPGLATDTQYF	TGCGCCAGCAGCCAAGTCTTGGGACCGGGACTAGCGACAGATACGCAGTATTTT
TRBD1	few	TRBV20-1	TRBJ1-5	CSARSTGALGNQPQHF	TGCAGTGCTAGGTCCACAGGGGCGCTAGGCAATCAGCCCCAGCATTTT
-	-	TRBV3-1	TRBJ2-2	CASSQLVPDTGELFF	TGTGCCAGCAGCCAACTGGTCCCGGACACCGGGGAGCTGTTTTTT
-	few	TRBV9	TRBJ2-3	CASSVRGYTQYF	TGTGCCAGCAGCGTACGCGGGTATACGCAGTATTTT
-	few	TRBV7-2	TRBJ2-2	CASSSPLLNTGELFF	TGTGCCAGCAGCTCCCCCCTCTTGAACACCGGGGAGCTGTTTTTT
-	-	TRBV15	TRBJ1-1	CATSTGNTEAFF	TGTGCCACCAGCACAGGGAACACTGAAGCTTTCTTT
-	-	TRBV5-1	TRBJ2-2	CASSLGETGELFF	TGCGCCAGCAGCTTGGGCGAAACCGGGGAGCTGTTTTTT
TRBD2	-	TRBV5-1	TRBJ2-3	CASLGPSGSDTQYF	TGCGCCAGCCTTGGGCCTAGCGGGTCAGATACGCAGTATTTT
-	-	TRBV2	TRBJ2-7	CASSRDNSYEQYF	TGTGCCAGCAGCAGGGACAACTCCTACGAGCAGTACTTC
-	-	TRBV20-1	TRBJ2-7	CSARDPGATTFEQYF	TGCAGTGCTAGAGACCCGGGGGCCACGACTTTCGAGCAGTACTTC
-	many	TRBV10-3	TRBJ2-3	CAISDRGYTQYF	TGTGCCATCAGTGACAGGGGATATACGCAGTATTTT
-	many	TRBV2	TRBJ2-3	CASGRSTDTQYF	TGTGCCAGCGGACGGAGCACAGATACGCAGTATTTT
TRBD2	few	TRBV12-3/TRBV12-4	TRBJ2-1	CASSFRSSGTSSYNEQFF	TGTGCCAGCAGTTTTAGGTCTAGCGGGACTAGCTCCTACAATGAGCAGTTCTTC
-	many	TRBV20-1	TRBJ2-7	CSALKDNHEQYF	TGCAGTGCGTTAAAGGACAACCACGAGCAGTACTTC
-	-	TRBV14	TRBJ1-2	CASSQAAGVGYTF	TGTGCCAGCAGCCAAGCGGCGGGGGTCGGCTACACCTTC
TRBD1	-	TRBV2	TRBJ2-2	CANSSGQEPPNTGELFF	TGTGCCAACAGTTCAGGACAGGAGCCTCCGAACACCGGGGAGCTGTTTTTT
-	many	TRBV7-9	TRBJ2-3	CASSPPTLSSDTQYF	TGTGCCAGCAGCCCCCCCACCCTTAGCTCAGATACGCAGTATTTT